Listed here are 2 T cell receptor beta chains from one sample, sequenced in a study of vaccination effects on CD4 cells after COVID-19. No antigen has been assigned to these receptors. This table comes from immunoSEQ multiplex PCR, and its TCRdb copy is limited to in-frame clones, with some not included. The sample gives 20,000 to 25,000 clones, approximately 64% of which show up once; around an eighth is in the top ten. Sequencing in the ViraFEST assay came after antigen-specific CD4+ T cells had been expanded with viral peptide pools, which were used to stimulate PBMC. It was after around 10 days of culture that CD4+ T cells were isolated. Absence of prior SARS-CoV-2 infection characterized the vaccine recipients, who showed negative nucleocapsid antibodies. This material consisted of CD4+ T cells from PBMCs cultured with HCoV-OC43 spike peptides, taken before COVID-19 vaccination. Subset of the sample: HCoV-OC43 spike overlapping peptide pool stimulation. Every receptor here comes from a human donor who received a COVID-19 vaccine.

The CDR3 reads CASRPSGGRYEQYF. The DNA for the CDR3 is TGTGCCAGCAGACCTAGCGGGGGGCGATACGAGCAGTACTTC. This chain links TRBV6-5 with TRBJ2-7; 11 nucleotides align to TRBD2. CDR3 length: 14 amino acids. The V segment lost 6 bases and the J segment 4 bases; nucleotides outside the gene matches: 5. Germline CDR1 and CDR2: MNHEY and SVGAGI.

This rearrangement joins TRBV5-1 to TRBJ2-7; no reliable D call. This CDR3 spans 13 amino acids. Germline V gives CDR1 SGHRS, CDR2 YFSETQ. Trimming pared 1 base from V and 3 bases from J, leaving 8 bases between. The CDR3 reads CASSLNGDYEQYF. For the CDR3, the DNA is TGCGCCAGCAGCTTGAACGGAGACTACGAGCAGTACTTC. Drawing the rest from reference TRBV5-1 and TRBJ2-7, the complete variable domain is KAGVTQTPRYLIKTRGQQVTLSCSPISGHRSVSWYQQTPGQGLQFLFEYFSETQRNKGNFPGRFSGRQFSNSRSEMNVSTLELGDSALYLCASSLNGDYEQYFGPGTRLTVT.